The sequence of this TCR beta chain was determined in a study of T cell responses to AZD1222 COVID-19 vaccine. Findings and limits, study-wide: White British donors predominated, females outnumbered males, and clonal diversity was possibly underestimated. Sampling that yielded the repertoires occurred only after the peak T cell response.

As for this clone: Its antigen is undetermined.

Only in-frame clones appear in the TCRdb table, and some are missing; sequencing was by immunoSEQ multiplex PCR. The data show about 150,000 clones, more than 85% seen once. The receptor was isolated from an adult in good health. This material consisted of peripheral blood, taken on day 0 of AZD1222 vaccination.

As DNA, the CDR3 is TGTGCCAGCAGTAAACAAACTACAGAGAACACTGAAGCTTTCTTT. Translating it yields CASSKQTTENTEAFF. The chain combines TRBV27 with TRBJ1-1, with D hard to call. CDR1 and CDR2 (germline): MNHEY, SMNVEV (reference sequence). CDR3 length: 15 residues. V lost 5 bases and J lost 1, with 14 bases in between.